This TCR beta chain is drawn from a study of blood T cell repertoires in COVID-19. For the study at large: Samples came from the United States, Italy and Spain, spanning acute and convalescent COVID-19. PBMCs, B-cell-depleted T cells, or T cells were the source of the cDNA or gDNA that made up the material.

Original methodology: Cell counts per sample came from amplifying reference gene primers. Using immunoSEQ multiplex PCR, the repertoire was profiled, and TCRdb retains in-frame clones only, with some absent. V and J calls and clone size are copied from that table; D and trimming were computed from the DNA. The repertoire consists of 68,000 or so clones, with 60% to 85% occurring once and the leading ten covering around 25%. The CDR3 runs 19 residues. J was trimmed by 5 bases and V by 4 bases; bases with no gene match: 18. Germline lookup yields CDR1 SGHRS and CDR2 YFSETQ. The sequence was obtained from a human donor in a cohort sampled during active COVID-19. The material sequenced was peripheral blood. The rearrangement links TRBV5-1 to TRBJ2-1; the match to TRBD2 covers 10 bases. The CDR3 nucleotides are TGCGCCAGCAGCAAGGCGGCCCTAGCGGGGGCCTTTAGTGACAATGAGCAGTTCTTC. It translates to CASSKAALAGAFSDNEQFF.